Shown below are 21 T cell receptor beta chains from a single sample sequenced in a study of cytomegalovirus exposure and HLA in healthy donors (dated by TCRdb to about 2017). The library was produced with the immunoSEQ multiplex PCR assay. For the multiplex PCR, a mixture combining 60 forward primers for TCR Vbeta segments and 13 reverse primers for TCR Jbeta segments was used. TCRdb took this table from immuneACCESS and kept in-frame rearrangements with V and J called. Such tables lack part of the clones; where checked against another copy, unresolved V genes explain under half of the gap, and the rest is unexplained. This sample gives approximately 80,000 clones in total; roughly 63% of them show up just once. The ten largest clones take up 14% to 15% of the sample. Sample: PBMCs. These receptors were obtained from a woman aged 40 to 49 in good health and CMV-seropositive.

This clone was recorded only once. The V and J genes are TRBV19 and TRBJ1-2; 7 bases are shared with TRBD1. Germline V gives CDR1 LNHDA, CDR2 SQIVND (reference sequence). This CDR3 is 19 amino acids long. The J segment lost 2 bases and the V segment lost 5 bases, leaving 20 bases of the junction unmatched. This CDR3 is CASSPRRGDSRRPNYGYTF. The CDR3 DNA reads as TGTGCCAGTAGTCCCCGACGTGGGGACAGCCGACGACCCAACTATGGCTACACCTTC.

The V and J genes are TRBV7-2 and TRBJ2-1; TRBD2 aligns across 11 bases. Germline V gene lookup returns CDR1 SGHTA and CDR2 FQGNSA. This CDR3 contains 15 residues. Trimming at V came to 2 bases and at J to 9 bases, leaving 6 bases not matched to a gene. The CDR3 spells CASSLFSGRDGEQFF. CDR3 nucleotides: TGTGCCAGCAGCTTATTTAGCGGGAGGGACGGTGAGCAGTTCTTC.

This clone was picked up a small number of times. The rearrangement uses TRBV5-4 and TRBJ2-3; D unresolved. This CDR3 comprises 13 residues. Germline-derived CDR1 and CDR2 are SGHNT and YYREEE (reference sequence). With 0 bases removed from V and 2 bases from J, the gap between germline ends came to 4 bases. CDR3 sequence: CASSLVFTDTQYF. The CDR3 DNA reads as TGTGCCAGCAGCTTGGTCTTCACAGATACGCAGTATTTT.

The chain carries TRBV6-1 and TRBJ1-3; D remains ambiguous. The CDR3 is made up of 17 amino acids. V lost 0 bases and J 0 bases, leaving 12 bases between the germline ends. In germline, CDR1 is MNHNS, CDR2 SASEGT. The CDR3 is CASSEAVASSSGNTIYF. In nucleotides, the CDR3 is TGTGCCAGCAGTGAAGCTGTTGCGTCATCCTCTGGAAACACCATATATTTT.

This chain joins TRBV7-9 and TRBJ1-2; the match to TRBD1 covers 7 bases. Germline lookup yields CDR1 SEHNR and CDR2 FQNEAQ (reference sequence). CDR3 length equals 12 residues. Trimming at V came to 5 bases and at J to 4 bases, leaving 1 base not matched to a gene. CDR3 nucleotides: TGTGCCAGCAGCCGGGACAGCTATGGCTACACCTTC. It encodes CASSRDSYGYTF.

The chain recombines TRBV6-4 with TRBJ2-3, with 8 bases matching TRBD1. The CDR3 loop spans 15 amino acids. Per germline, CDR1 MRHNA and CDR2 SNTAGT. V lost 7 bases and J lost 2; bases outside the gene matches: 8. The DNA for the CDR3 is TGTGCCAGCACATCGCGGGACAGGCTCACAGATACGCAGTATTTT. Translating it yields CASTSRDRLTDTQYF.

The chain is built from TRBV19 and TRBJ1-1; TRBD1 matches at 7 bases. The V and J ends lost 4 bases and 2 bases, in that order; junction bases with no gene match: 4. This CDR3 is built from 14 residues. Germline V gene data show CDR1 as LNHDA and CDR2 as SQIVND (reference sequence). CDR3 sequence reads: CASSRTGANTEAFF. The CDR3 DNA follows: TGTGCCAGTAGTAGGACAGGAGCAAACACTGAAGCTTTCTTT.

The CDR3 loop reads CAVAGQGTYEQYF. The CDR3 coding sequence is TGTGCCGTAGCGGGACAGGGGACCTACGAGCAGTACTTC. V and J are TRBV10-3 and TRBJ2-7; 10 bases align to TRBD1. The CDR3 is made up of 13 amino acids. V dropped 11 bases and J dropped 2; count of bases not matched to a gene: 6. CDR1 is ENHRY and CDR2 is SYGVKD in the germline V gene.

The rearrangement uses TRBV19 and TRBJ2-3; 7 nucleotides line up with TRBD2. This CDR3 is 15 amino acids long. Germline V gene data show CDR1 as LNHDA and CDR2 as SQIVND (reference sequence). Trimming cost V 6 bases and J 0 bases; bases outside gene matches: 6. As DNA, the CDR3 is TGTGCCAGTAGGGCAACTAGCGCCAGCACAGATACGCAGTATTTT. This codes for CASRATSASTDTQYF.

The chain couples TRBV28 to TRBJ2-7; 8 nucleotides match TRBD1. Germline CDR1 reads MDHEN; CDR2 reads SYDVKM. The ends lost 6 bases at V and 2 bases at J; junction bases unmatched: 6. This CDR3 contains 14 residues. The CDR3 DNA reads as TGTGCCAGCAGCCCAGGGGGCGCCGCCTACGAGCAGTACTTC. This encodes CASSPGGAAYEQYF.

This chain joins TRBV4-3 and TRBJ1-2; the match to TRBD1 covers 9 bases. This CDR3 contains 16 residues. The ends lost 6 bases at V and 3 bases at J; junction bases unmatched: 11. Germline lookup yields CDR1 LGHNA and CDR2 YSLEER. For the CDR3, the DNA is TGCGCCAGCAGACCTGAAATGACAGGGGGTTACTATGGCTACACCTTC. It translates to CASRPEMTGGYYGYTF.

The CDR3 spells CASSSEQGNTEAFF. The CDR3, as DNA: TGTGCCAGCAGCTCAGAACAGGGGAACACTGAAGCTTTCTTT. The chain employs TRBV28 and TRBJ1-1; TRBD1 is a possible D gene (6 bases). Germline V lookup: CDR1 MDHEN, CDR2 SYDVKM. The CDR3 has 14 amino acids. Trimming cost V 6 bases and J 1 base, with 12 bases left between them.

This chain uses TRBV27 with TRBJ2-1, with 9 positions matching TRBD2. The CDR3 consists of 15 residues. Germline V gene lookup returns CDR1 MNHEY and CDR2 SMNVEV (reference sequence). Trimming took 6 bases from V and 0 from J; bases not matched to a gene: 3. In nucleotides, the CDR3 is TGTGCCAGCAGGGGAGCGGGAGGCTCCTACAATGAGCAGTTCTTC. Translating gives CASRGAGGSYNEQFF.

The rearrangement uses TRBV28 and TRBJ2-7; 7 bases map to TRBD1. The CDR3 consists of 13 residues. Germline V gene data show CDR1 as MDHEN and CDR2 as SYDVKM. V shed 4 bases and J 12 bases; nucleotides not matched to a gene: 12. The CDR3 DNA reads TGTGCCAGCAGTTCACAGGGGACAGCTCGTCCGTACTTC. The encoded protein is CASSSQGTARPYF.

CDR3 residues: CASSIGGGERDEQFF. The DNA for the CDR3 is TGTGCCAGTAGTATAGGGGGCGGCGAAAGGGATGAGCAGTTCTTC. The V and J genes are TRBV19 and TRBJ2-1; a possible D gene is TRBD1 (5 bases). V lost 1 base and J 8 bases, leaving 15 bases between the germline ends. Per the germline V gene, CDR1 is LNHDA and CDR2 is SQIVND (reference sequence). The CDR3 covers 15 residues.

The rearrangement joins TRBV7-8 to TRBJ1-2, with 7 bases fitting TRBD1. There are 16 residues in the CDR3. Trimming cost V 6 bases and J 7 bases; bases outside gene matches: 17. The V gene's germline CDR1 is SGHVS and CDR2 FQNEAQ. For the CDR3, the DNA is TGTGCCAGCAGTCCAGGGGGTCCGAGGACTTATGGTGGCTACACCTTC. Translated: CASSPGGPRTYGGYTF.

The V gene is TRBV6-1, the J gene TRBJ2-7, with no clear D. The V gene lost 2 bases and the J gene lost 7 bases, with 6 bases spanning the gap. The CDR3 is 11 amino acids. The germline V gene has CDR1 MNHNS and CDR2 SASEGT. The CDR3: CASSEHLEQYF. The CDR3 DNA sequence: TGTGCCAGCAGTGAACACCTAGAGCAGTACTTC.

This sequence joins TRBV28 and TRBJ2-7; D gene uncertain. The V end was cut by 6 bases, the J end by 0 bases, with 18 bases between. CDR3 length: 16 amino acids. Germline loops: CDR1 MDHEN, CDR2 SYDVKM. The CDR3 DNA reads TGTGCCAGCAGCCGACTCTCTGCTGAGGTCTCCTACGAGCAGTACTTC. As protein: CASSRLSAEVSYEQYF.

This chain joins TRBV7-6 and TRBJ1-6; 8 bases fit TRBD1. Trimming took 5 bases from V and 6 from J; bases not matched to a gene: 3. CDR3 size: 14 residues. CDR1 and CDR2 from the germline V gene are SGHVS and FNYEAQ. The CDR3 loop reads CASSRDRGNSPLHF. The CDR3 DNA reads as TGTGCCAGCAGCCGTGACAGGGGTAATTCACCCCTCCACTTT.

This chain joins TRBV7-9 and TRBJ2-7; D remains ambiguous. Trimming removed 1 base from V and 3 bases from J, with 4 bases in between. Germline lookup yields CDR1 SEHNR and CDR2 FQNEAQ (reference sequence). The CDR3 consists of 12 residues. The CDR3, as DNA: TGTGCCAGCAGCTTAGAGAGCTACGAGCAGTACTTC. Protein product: CASSLESYEQYF.

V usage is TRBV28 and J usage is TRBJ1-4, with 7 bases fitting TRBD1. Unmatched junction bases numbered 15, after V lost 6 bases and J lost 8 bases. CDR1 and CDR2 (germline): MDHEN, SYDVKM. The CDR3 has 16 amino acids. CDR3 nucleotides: TGTGCCAGCAGGCTAAGCTACAGGGGCCCCATGGAAAAACTGTTTTTT. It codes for CASRLSYRGPMEKLFF.